This TCR beta chain was found in a study of response to subunit inactivated influenza vaccine. Study-level results: With each seasonal influenza vaccination, the authors suggested, few new T cells are recruited.

TCRdb itself ran the RT-PCR reads through MiXCR, one entry per CDR3 protein. The sample yields about 650,000 distinct CDR3 sequences, around 16% seen once. This clonotype was seen more than once but under ten times. Its cognate antigen is unknown. Per germline, CDR1 LGHNT and CDR2 FRNRAP. This CDR3 is built from 11 residues. Trimming pared 1 base from V and 4 bases from J, leaving 2 bases between. The sequences come from PBMCs from blood, collected 11 to 12 days after vaccination. The V call is TRBV12-5, the J call TRBJ2-7; unclear D gene. The sequence was collected from a man aged 50-60 years who received an inactivated influenza vaccine. The CDR3: CASGLGYEQYF. The CDR3 nucleotides are TGTGCTAGTGGTTTGGGTTACGAGCAGTACTTC. Supplemented by reference TRBV12-5 and TRBJ2-7, the full variable domain reads DARVTQTPRHKVTEMGQEVTMRCQPILGHNTVFWYRQTMMQGLELLAYFRNRAPLDDSGMPKDRFSAEMPDATLATLKIQPSEPRDSAVYFCASGLGYEQYFGPGTRLTVT.